Listed below are T cell receptor beta chains from one sample, sequenced in a study of T cell responses to AZD1222 COVID-19 vaccine. Sequencing used immunoSEQ multiplex PCR; TCRdb keeps in-frame clones, though not all of them. The sample yields 150,000 to 190,000 clones, about 89% seen once. The input for sequencing was peripheral blood, taken 28 days after the second AZD1222 dose. The receptor source for this set is an adult who received the AZD1222 COVID-19 vaccine. The CDR3 runs from the conserved cysteine through the conserved F or W. The order of the fields is V gene, clone size, J gene, D gene, CDR3 DNA, CDR3 protein. A D gene is named only where the DNA matches it firmly. Rows give clone size only sometimes, using once, few, many, or a class for an expanded clone.

TRBV5-8	.	TRBJ2-1	TRBD2	TGTGCCAGCTCGGGAACATCCCCGGGACTAGCGGTCTACAATGAGCAGTTCTTC	CASSGTSPGLAVYNEQFF
TRBV5-4	.	TRBJ2-7	.	TGTGCCAGCAGCTTGGTACCAGGACCGCGAAACTCCTACGAGCAGTACTTC	CASSLVPGPRNSYEQYF
TRBV27	once	TRBJ1-4	TRBD1	TGTGCCAGCAGTTTATCAGGGACAGGGTATGAAAAACTGTTTTTT	CASSLSGTGYEKLFF
TRBV28	.	TRBJ2-3	TRBD1	TGTGCCAGTAGTAACTCAAGACAGGGAGTAACAGATACGCAGTATTTT	CASSNSRQGVTDTQYF
TRBV18	.	TRBJ2-2	.	TGTGCCAGCTCACCACCCGGGCGGGGGCTCCTAGTCGGGGAGCTGTTTTTT	CASSPPGRGLLVGELFF
TRBV21-1	once	TRBJ2-7	.	TGTGCCAGCAGCAAAGCCTTGGCCGCCGGCGATTCAGAGCAGTACTTC	CASSKALAAGDSEQYF
TRBV2	few	TRBJ1-5	.	TGTGCCAGCAGACGGGGGGGCAGCGGCAATCAGCCCCAGCATTTT	CASRRGGSGNQPQHF
TRBV30	.	TRBJ2-7	TRBD2	TGTGCCTGGAGTACCGGGACTAGCAGTTCCTACGAGCAGTACTTC	CAWSTGTSSSYEQYF
TRBV29-1	.	TRBJ1-1	TRBD1	TGCAGCGTGGGCGGACAGGGGGGACCCGAAGCTTTCTTT	CSVGGQGGPEAFF
TRBV6-2/TRBV6-3	.	TRBJ2-2	.	TGTGCCAGCAGTCCGGGACGAGAGGACGGGGAGCTGTTTTTT	CASSPGREDGELFF
TRBV28	.	TRBJ2-7	.	TGTGCCAGCAGTTGGGCAGGGGACCACTACGAGCAGTACTTC	CASSWAGDHYEQYF
TRBV9	.	TRBJ2-2	.	TGTGCCAGCAGCGTAGCCGGGGCGAACACCGGGGAGCTGTTTTTT	CASSVAGANTGELFF
TRBV4-1	.	TRBJ2-2	.	TGCGCCAGCAGCCAAGATAGCGAGGTTCCTGGGGAGCTGTTTTTT	CASSQDSEVPGELFF
TRBV18	.	TRBJ2-7	.	TGTGCCAGCTCACCAAGGTCGGGCCCCCAAATCGAGCAGTACTTC	CASSPRSGPQIEQYF
TRBV9	.	TRBJ2-5	TRBD1	TGTGCCAGCAGCGCCAGCTTTACGGGACAGACCAAACAAGAGACCCAGTACTTC	CASSASFTGQTKQETQYF
TRBV7-2	.	TRBJ2-3	.	TGTGCCAGCAGCTCGGGGCACAGGGGAGGGAGCACAGATACGCAGTATTTT	CASSSGHRGGSTDTQYF
TRBV6-2/TRBV6-3	.	TRBJ2-3	TRBD2	TGTGCCAGCAGTCCCGGTTGGACTAGCGGGTCTAGCACAGATACGCAGTATTTT	CASSPGWTSGSSTDTQYF
TRBV29-1	.	TRBJ2-1	TRBD2	TGCAGCGTTGACTATTTAGCGGGAATAGGAAGGAATGAGCAGTTCTTC	CSVDYLAGIGRNEQFF
TRBV4-3	.	TRBJ2-4	TRBD1	TGCGCCAGCAGTGTTACAGGGGGTGGTAACATTCAGTACTTC	CASSVTGGGNIQYF
TRBV5-4	.	TRBJ2-1	.	TGTGCCAGCAGCTTGGCCGGGACTTCGGATGAGCAGTTCTTC	CASSLAGTSDEQFF
TRBV28	once	TRBJ1-5	TRBD1	TGTGCCAGCAGTTTAGGATGGACAGGGGGCGGCAATCAGCCCCAGCATTTT	CASSLGWTGGGNQPQHF
TRBV5-1	.	TRBJ2-1	TRBD1	TGCGCCAGCAGCGGCGGGACAGGGCCCAATGAGCAGTTCTTC	CASSGGTGPNEQFF
TRBV7-3	.	TRBJ2-3	.	TGTGCCAGCAGCCTCTGGGTACCTGCTAGCACAGATACGCAGTATTTT	CASSLWVPASTDTQYF
TRBV7-7	once	TRBJ2-4	.	TGTGCTAGCAGCTTAGGCACAACAAGGGGGGCCATTCAGTACTTC	CASSLGTTRGAIQYF
TRBV7-7	.	TRBJ2-2	.	TGTGCTAGCAGCTTAGATGGGGGAGCGGGCACCGGGGAGCTGTTTTTT	CASSLDGGAGTGELFF
TRBV25-1	.	TRBJ1-3	.	TGTGCCAGCAGTGAAGATCGAAACACCATATATTTT	CASSEDRNTIYF
TRBV5-1	.	TRBJ1-5	.	TGCGCCAGCGGCATGACAGGCAATCAGCCCCAGCATTTT	CASGMTGNQPQHF
TRBV5-5	.	TRBJ1-5	.	TGTGCCAGCAGCTTGATAGGGTCCCAGCCCCAGCATTTT	CASSLIGSQPQHF
TRBV24-1	.	TRBJ2-7	TRBD2	TGTGCCACCAGTGGAGCGGGATCCTACGAGCAGTACTTC	CATSGAGSYEQYF
TRBV28	few	TRBJ1-5	.	TGTGCCAGCAGCAAGCGAGGGAATCAGCCCCAGCATTTT	CASSKRGNQPQHF
TRBV27	.	TRBJ1-2	.	TGTGCCAGCAGTTTGGAATATGGGTATGGCTACACCTTC	CASSLEYGYGYTF
TRBV6-2/TRBV6-3	.	TRBJ2-5	TRBD2	TGTGCCAGCAGTTACAGAGGACTAGCGGGAGAGACCCAGTACTTC	CASSYRGLAGETQYF
TRBV4-3	.	TRBJ2-7	.	TGCGCCAGCAGCCAAAGGGTGGGGGACTACGAGCAGTACTTC	CASSQRVGDYEQYF
TRBV29-1	.	TRBJ2-7	.	TGCAGCGTTAGGGGGACTTACTACGAGCAGTACTTC	CSVRGTYYEQYF
TRBV10-3	.	TRBJ2-3	.	TGTGCCATCAGTGAGGAGCAGCGGGTTGATACGCAGTATTTT	CAISEEQRVDTQYF
TRBV19	.	TRBJ2-7	.	TGTGCCAGTAGTATAGATTCCGACTACGAGCAGTACTTC	CASSIDSDYEQYF
TRBV4-3	.	TRBJ1-5	.	TGCGCCAGCAGCCAGTCTTTTCCGGGCCAGCCCCAGCATTTT	CASSQSFPGQPQHF
TRBV19	once	TRBJ1-5	.	TGTGCCAGTAGTATGACAGGCAATCAGCCCCAGCATTTT	CASSMTGNQPQHF
TRBV27	.	TRBJ2-1	TRBD2	TGTGCCAGCAGCCCCATTGGGACTAGGCTTTACAGTGAGCAGTTCTTC	CASSPIGTRLYSEQFF
TRBV19	.	TRBJ1-2	.	TGTGCCAGTAGTAACTCCGGGACAATGAACTATGGCTACACCTTC	CASSNSGTMNYGYTF
TRBV7-2	.	TRBJ1-4	TRBD1	TGTGCCAGCAGACAATCGGGTTTAACAGGGGGAGAAAAACTGTTTTTT	CASRQSGLTGGEKLFF
TRBV18	.	TRBJ2-3	.	TGTGCCAGCTCACCACGAGGGGGTAGCACAGATACGCAGTATTTT	CASSPRGGSTDTQYF
TRBV27	.	TRBJ2-7	.	TGTGCCAGCAGTTTATCCCTCTACGAGCAGTACTTC	CASSLSLYEQYF
TRBV28	.	TRBJ1-2	TRBD1	TGTGCCAGCAGTCCCACGACAGGGCGTATAGCTAACTATGGCTACACCTTC	CASSPTTGRIANYGYTF
TRBV18	.	TRBJ1-6	.	TGTGCCAGCTCACCGGGGGGAGGAAATAATTCACCCCTCCACTTT	CASSPGGGNNSPLHF
TRBV4-2	.	TRBJ2-2	.	TGTGCCAGCAGCCGCTCGCGGAACACCGGGGAGCTGTTTTTT	CASSRSRNTGELFF
TRBV29-1	.	TRBJ1-3	.	TGCAGCGGTCGGTTCGGAAACACCATATATTTT	CSGRFGNTIYF
TRBV7-9	.	TRBJ1-2	TRBD1	TGTGCCAGCAGCCTGGGACAGGCGAACTATGGCTACACCTTC	CASSLGQANYGYTF
TRBV28	few	TRBJ2-7	.	TGTGCCAGCAGTTTGACAGGAACCTACGAGCAGTACTTC	CASSLTGTYEQYF
TRBV28	.	TRBJ1-6	TRBD1	TGTGCCAGCAGGAATGCGGGACAGGGGCGATCACCCCTCCACTTT	CASRNAGQGRSPLHF
TRBV24-1	.	TRBJ2-7	.	TGTGCCACCAGTGATCCACGCCGAGGCGGCGAGCAGTACTTC	CATSDPRRGGEQYF
TRBV5-1	.	TRBJ1-2	.	TGCGCCAGCAGCCCGGGCGGGCCGTCTGGCTACACCTTC	CASSPGGPSGYTF
TRBV5-6	.	TRBJ1-4	.	TGTGCCAGCAGCAACAGGTTGCCTAATGAAAAACTGTTTTTT	CASSNRLPNEKLFF
TRBV9	few	TRBJ1-6	.	TGTGCCAGCAGCGTAGGACCCACGATTAATTCACCCCTCCACTTT	CASSVGPTINSPLHF
TRBV7-9	.	TRBJ2-4	TRBD2	TGTGCCAGCAGAGCAGGGACTAGCGAAAACATTCAGTACTTC	CASRAGTSENIQYF
TRBV29-1	.	TRBJ1-5	TRBD1	TGCAGCGTTGTATCAGGGGGGGTAGATCAGCCCCAGCATTTT	CSVVSGGVDQPQHF
TRBV9	.	TRBJ2-5	TRBD1	TGTGCCAGCAGCACTCAGCCCCGGACAGGGCGCCTACAAGAGACCCAGTACTTC	CASSTQPRTGRLQETQYF
TRBV7-2	.	TRBJ1-4	.	TGTGCCAGCAGCTTTTCTCTACAGGCGAGACTTAATGAAAAACTGTTTTTT	CASSFSLQARLNEKLFF